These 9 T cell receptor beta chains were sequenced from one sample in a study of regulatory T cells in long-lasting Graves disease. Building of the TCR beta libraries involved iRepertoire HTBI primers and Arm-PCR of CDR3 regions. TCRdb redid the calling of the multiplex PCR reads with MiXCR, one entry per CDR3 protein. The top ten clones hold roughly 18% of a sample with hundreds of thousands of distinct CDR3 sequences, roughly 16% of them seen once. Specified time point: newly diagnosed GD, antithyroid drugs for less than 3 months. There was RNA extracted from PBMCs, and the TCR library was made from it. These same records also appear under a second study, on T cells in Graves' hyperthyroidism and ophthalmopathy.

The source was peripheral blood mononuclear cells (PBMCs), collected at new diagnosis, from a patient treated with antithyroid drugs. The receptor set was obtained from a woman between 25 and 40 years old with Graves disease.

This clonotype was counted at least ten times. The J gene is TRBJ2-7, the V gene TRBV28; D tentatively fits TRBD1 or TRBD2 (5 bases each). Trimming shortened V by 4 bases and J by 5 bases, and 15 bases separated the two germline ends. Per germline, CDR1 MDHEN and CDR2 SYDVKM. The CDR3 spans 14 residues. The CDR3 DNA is TGTGCCAGCAGTTCCCCCGGGACGGCCCACGAGCAGTACTTC. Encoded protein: CASSSPGTAHEQYF.

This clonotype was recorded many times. CDR3 DNA sequence: TGTGCCAGCAGCCTCAGTCGCGGAAACACCATATATTTT. Its protein product is CASSLSRGNTIYF. V usage is TRBV7-3 and J usage is TRBJ1-3; D is uncertain. V lost 5 bases to trimming and J lost 4 bases, with 9 bases between them. This CDR3 is built from 13 residues. The germline V gene encodes CDR1 SGHTA and CDR2 FQGTGA.

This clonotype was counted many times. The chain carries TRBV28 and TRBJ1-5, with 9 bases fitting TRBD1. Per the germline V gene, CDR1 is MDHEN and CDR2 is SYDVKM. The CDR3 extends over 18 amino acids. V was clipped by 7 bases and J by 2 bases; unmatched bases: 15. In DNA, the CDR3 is TGTGCCAGCACCTCACCGGGACAGGGAGGTCCGGGCAATCAGCCCCAGCATTTT. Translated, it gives CASTSPGQGGPGNQPQHF.

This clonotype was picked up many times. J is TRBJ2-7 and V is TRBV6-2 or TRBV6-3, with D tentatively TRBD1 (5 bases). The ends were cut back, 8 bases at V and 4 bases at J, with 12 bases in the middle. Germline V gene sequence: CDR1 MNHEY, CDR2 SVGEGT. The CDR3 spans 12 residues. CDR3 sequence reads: CASGWTLYEQYF. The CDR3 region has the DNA TGTGCCAGCGGCTGGACACTTTACGAGCAGTACTTC.

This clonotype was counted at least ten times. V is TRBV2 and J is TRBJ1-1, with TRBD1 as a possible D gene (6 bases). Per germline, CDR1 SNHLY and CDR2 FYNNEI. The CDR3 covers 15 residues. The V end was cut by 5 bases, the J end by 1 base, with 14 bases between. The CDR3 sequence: CASSRSGTQNTEAFF. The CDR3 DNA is TGTGCCAGCAGTCGATCCGGGACACAGAACACTGAAGCTTTCTTT.

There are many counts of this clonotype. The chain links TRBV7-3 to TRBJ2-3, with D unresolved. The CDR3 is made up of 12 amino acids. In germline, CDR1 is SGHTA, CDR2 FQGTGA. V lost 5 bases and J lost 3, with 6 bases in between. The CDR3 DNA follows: TGTGCCAGCAGCCAACAAACAGATACGCAGTATTTT. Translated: CASSQQTDTQYF.

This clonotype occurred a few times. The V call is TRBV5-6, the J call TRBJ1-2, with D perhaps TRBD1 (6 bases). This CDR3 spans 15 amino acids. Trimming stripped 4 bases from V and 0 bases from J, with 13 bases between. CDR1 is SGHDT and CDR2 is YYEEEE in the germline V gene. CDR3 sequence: CASSRGGDANYGYTF. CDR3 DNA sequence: TGTGCCAGCAGCCGGGGGGGCGACGCTAACTATGGCTACACCTTC. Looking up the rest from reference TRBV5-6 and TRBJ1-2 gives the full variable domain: DAGVTQSPTHLIKTRGQQVTLRCSPKSGHDTVSWYQQALGQGPQFIFQYYEEEERQRGNFPDRFSGHQFPNYSSELNVNALLLGDSALYLCASSRGGDANYGYTFGSGTRLTVV.

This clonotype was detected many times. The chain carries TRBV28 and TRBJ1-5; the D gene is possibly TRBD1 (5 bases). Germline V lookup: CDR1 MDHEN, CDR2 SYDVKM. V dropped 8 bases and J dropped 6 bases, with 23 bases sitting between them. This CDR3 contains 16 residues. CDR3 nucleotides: TGTGCCAGCCAAAGTGGGCAGGGAGGCTTCTCTCAGCCCCAGCATTTT. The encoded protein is CASQSGQGGFSQPQHF.

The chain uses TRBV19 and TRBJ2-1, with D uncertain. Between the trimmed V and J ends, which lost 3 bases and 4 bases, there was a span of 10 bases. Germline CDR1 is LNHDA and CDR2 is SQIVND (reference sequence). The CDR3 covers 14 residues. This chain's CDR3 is CASSMAGNYNEQFF. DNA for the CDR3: TGTGCCAGTAGTATGGCAGGAAATTACAATGAGCAGTTCTTC.